This is a list of T cell receptor beta chains from one sample in a study of early T cells in non-severe SARS-CoV-2 infection. TCRdb re-analysed the 5' RACE reads in MiXCR, keeping a single row per CDR3 protein. This sample carries tens of thousands of distinct CDR3 sequences, 13% to 15% of them seen once, and the ten largest clones take around 5.8%. Sample: whole blood. The receptors originated from an adult who was a healthcare worker with PCR-confirmed SARS-CoV-2 infection or an uninfected control (not recorded which). The CDR3 runs from the conserved cysteine through the conserved F or W.

V: TRBV10-1; CDR3: CASSESIGTGDTNEQFF
V: TRBV10-3; CDR3: CAIKGEMGGPLDTQYF
V: TRBV18; CDR3: CASSPTGATGELFF
V: TRBV2; CDR3: CASSELGYSEAFF
V: TRBV28; CDR3: CASAPSGNYGYTF
V: TRBV10-1; CDR3: CASSAHGTYEQYF
V: TRBV5-4; CDR3: CASSLRLASGGHQYF
V: TRBV20-1; CDR3: CSARSPITGPVLPSSYNEQFF
V: TRBV6-5; CDR3: CASSYLGLAFF
V: TRBV7-6; CDR3: CASSLAAQGNNSPLHF
V: TRBV4-1; CDR3: CASSGGNPRAGYEQYF
V: TRBV20-1; CDR3: CSAQSSYEQYF
V: TRBV27; CDR3: CASTLLWTGQRELFF
V: TRBV7-9; CDR3: CASSLPGQPVSYTF
V: TRBV29-1; CDR3: CSVDVGRGLFF
V: TRBV5-8; CDR3: CASSLPGGRGTDTQYF
V: TRBV12-3/TRBV12-4; CDR3: CASSPRSGNTIYF
V: TRBV27; CDR3: CASRGGATDTQYF
V: TRBV29-1; CDR3: CSADTAPTTTEAFF
V: TRBV7-9; CDR3: CASSRDGSGGTQYF
V: TRBV20-1; CDR3: CSAVGSEQYF
V: TRBV29-1; CDR3: CSVDRGYEQYF
V: TRBV6-2/TRBV6-3; CDR3: CASSPTGRGYTF
V: TRBV10-3; CDR3: CAISGDASYEQYF